This passage covers 23 T cell receptor beta chains from one sample sequenced in a study of cytomegalovirus exposure and HLA in healthy donors. PCR involved 60 Vbeta and 13 Jbeta primers. Profiled with immunoSEQ multiplex PCR; TCRdb holds only in-frame clones, not every one. The sample shows tens of thousands of clones, roughly 86% of them seen only once. The specimen was PBMCs. Every receptor here comes from a man between 25 and 39 years old in good health and CMV-seropositive.

The J gene is TRBJ2-7, the V gene TRBV5-1; possibly TRBD2 for D (5 bases). CDR1 is SGHRS and CDR2 is YFSETQ in the germline V gene. The CDR3 totals 15 residues. V was cut by 1 base and J by 2 bases, with 13 bases left in between. DNA of the CDR3: TGCGCCAGCAGCTTGATAAGCGGTACCACCTACGAGCAGTACTTC. Its translation: CASSLISGTTYEQYF.

This chain uses TRBV28 with TRBJ2-7, with D maybe TRBD2 (5 bases). The ends were cut back, 9 bases at V and 7 bases at J, with 13 bases in the middle. The CDR3 contains 11 residues. Germline-derived CDR1 and CDR2 are MDHEN and SYDVKM. The CDR3, as DNA: TGTGCCAGTAAGACTACGAGGGAGCAGTACTTC. It encodes CASKTTREQYF.

This chain links TRBV5-1 with TRBJ2-1, with D tentatively TRBD2 (6 bases). The V and J ends lost 2 bases and 6 bases respectively, with 18 bases between them. Germline V CDR1 and CDR2: SGHRS, YFSETQ. CDR3 size: 16 residues. The CDR3: CASSLTHGRRGNEQFF. DNA for the CDR3: TGCGCCAGCAGCTTAACCCACGGGAGAAGAGGCAATGAGCAGTTCTTC. The full variable domain, in which reference TRBV5-1 and TRBJ2-1 provide the parts outside the CDR3, is KAGVTQTPRYLIKTRGQQVTLSCSPISGHRSVSWYQQTPGQGLQFLFEYFSETQRNKGNFPGRFSGRQFSNSRSEMNVSTLELGDSALYLCASSLTHGRRGNEQFFGPGTRLTVL.

This chain uses TRBV25-1 with TRBJ2-5, with TRBD1 matching over 9 bases. The CDR3 is 16 residues long. Germline values: CDR1 MGHDK, CDR2 SYGVNS. Germline trimming cut 4 bases from V and 9 bases from J; bases unmatched to any gene: 15. The CDR3 coding sequence is TGTGCCAGCAGTGGATGGAGACAGGGGGACGGGTTGTCCCAGTACTTC. This codes for CASSGWRQGDGLSQYF.

The chain carries TRBV7-6 and TRBJ1-1; 11 bases align to TRBD1. The germline CDR1 and CDR2 sequences are SGHVS and FNYEAQ. The CDR3 runs 15 residues. J lost 3 bases, V lost 5 bases, and 5 bases had no gene match. The CDR3 bases are TGTGCCAGCAGCCCCAGGACAGGGGGCCACACTGAAGCTTTCTTT. Protein: CASSPRTGGHTEAFF.

This chain links TRBV6-5 with TRBJ2-1, with 13 bases aligning to TRBD2. Trimming took 1 base from V and 7 from J; bases not matched to a gene: 1. This CDR3 is built from 15 residues. CDR1 and CDR2 (germline): MNHEY, SVGAGI. Here the CDR3 DNA reads TGTGCCAGCAGTTACTGGACTAGCGGGAGTAATGAGCAGTTCTTC. Translating it yields CASSYWTSGSNEQFF.

Here the CDR3 reads CASSRDFGANTGELFF. The DNA for the CDR3 is TGTGCCAGCAGCCGGGACTTCGGGGCGAACACCGGGGAGCTGTTTTTT. This sequence joins TRBV7-3 and TRBJ2-2; D might be TRBD2 (6 bases). The CDR3 consists of 16 residues. Germline lookup yields CDR1 SGHTA and CDR2 FQGTGA. V shed 5 bases and J shed 0 bases, with 13 bases lying between them.

J is TRBJ2-7 and V is TRBV29-1; a possible D gene is TRBD2 (6 bases). The CDR3 runs 12 residues. V was clipped by 3 bases and J by 2 bases, with 8 bases between them. CDR1 is SQVTM and CDR2 is ANQGSEA in the germline V gene. CDR3 loop: CSVESSAYEQYF. The CDR3 nucleotides are TGCAGCGTTGAGTCTAGCGCCTACGAGCAGTACTTC.

The chain links TRBV6-1 to TRBJ2-5; 9 positions agree with TRBD2. The J call may be wrong; the DNA end is better matched by TRBJ2-7. The CDR3 length is 15 residues. Germline lookup yields CDR1 MNHNS and CDR2 SASEGT. DNA for the CDR3: TGTGCCAGCAGTGGTCCTAGCGGGATCTCCTACGAGCAGTACTTC. Protein sequence: CASSGPSGISYEQYF.

CDR3 coding DNA: TGTGCCAGCAGCTTGACGGGAGGGGAAGACTACGAGCAGTACTTC. Residues: CASSLTGGEDYEQYF. The rearrangement joins TRBV5-6 to TRBJ2-7; 8 bases fit TRBD2. Trimming cost V 1 base and J 3 bases; bases outside gene matches: 6. The CDR3 length is 15 residues. Germline CDR1 and CDR2: SGHDT and YYEEEE.

The chain joins TRBV7-6 to TRBJ2-5; 9 positions agree with TRBD2. Trimming at V came to 1 base and at J to 1 base, leaving 13 bases not matched to a gene. The germline V gene has CDR1 SGHVS and CDR2 FNYEAQ. The CDR3 is 19 amino acids. In DNA form, the CDR3 reads TGTGCCAGCAGCTTAGTAGTCCCCCGGCGGGAGGGCCCCCAAGAGACCCAGTACTTC. The encoded protein is CASSLVVPRREGPQETQYF.

The chain carries TRBV7-9 and TRBJ2-7; D is possibly TRBD2 (6 bases). V was shortened by 7 bases and J by 4 bases, with 26 bases between the two germline ends. There are 17 residues in the CDR3. Germline CDR1 and CDR2: SEHNR and FQNEAQ (reference sequence). The CDR3 region has the DNA TGTGCCAGCACTTCCCTCGGGCTAATCGGCGGGAAGTACGAGCAGTACTTC. Translation gives CASTSLGLIGGKYEQYF.

The V gene is TRBV5-4, the J gene TRBJ1-1; perhaps TRBD1 as D (5 bases). The ends were cut back, 3 bases at V and 2 bases at J, with 20 bases in the middle. This CDR3 has 17 residues. CDR1 and CDR2 (germline): SGHNT, YYREEE (reference sequence). CDR3 sequence: CASSSPRGQGLNTEAFF. Here the CDR3 DNA reads TGTGCCAGCAGCTCACCCCGGGGCCAGGGACTCAACACTGAAGCTTTCTTT.

This chain connects TRBV10-1 to TRBJ2-3; 8 bases line up with TRBD2. CDR3 length: 18 residues. V gave up 0 bases and J gave up 4 bases; unmatched junction bases: 12. CDR1 is WNHNN, CDR2 SYGVQD, per germline (reference sequence). The CDR3 spells CASSESRKTSEVSDTQYF. CDR3 in DNA: TGCGCCAGCAGTGAGTCTAGGAAGACTAGCGAAGTTTCAGATACGCAGTATTTT.

The V call is TRBV4-2, the J call TRBJ2-5; TRBD2 matches at 7 bases. CDR1 and CDR2 (germline): LGHNA, YNFKEQ. The CDR3 has 18 residues. The V and J ends lost 0 bases and 1 base, in that order; junction bases with no gene match: 11. CDR3 residues: CASSQDPTIAGPQETQYF. CDR3 nucleotide sequence: TGTGCCAGCAGCCAAGATCCCACTATAGCGGGCCCCCAAGAGACCCAGTACTTC.

This clone was observed a single time. The rearrangement uses TRBV19 and TRBJ1-5; 7 nucleotides agree with TRBD1. V trimming: 5 bases; J trimming: 2 bases; junction bases outside the gene matches: 6. CDR3 size: 15 residues. CDR1 and CDR2 (germline): LNHDA, SQIVND (reference sequence). The CDR3 bases are TGTGCCAGTAGTGCCTTGACAGGGCGCAATCAGCCCCAGCATTTT. Protein product: CASSALTGRNQPQHF.

CDR3 sequence reads: CASSLSLRGYEQYF. The CDR3 bases are TGTGCCAGCAGTTTATCTCTCAGGGGGTACGAGCAGTACTTC. This chain links TRBV28 with TRBJ2-7, with 7 nucleotides matching TRBD1. The CDR3 runs 14 residues. Looked up from germline, CDR1 is MDHEN and CDR2 is SYDVKM. J gave up 4 bases and V 1 base, and 4 bases lay outside the gene matches.

The chain is built from TRBV11-3 and TRBJ2-5; D gene ambiguous. Germline CDR1 SGHNT, CDR2 YENEEA. V lost 2 bases and J 5 bases, leaving 9 bases between the germline ends. This CDR3 region has 13 residues. In DNA, the CDR3 is TGTGCCAGCAGCTTATCGGCGAGGGAGACCCAGTACTTC. Its translation is CASSLSARETQYF.

This sequence joins TRBV28 and TRBJ2-2, with TRBD2 matching over 15 bases. This CDR3 is built from 18 residues. Unmatched junction bases numbered 6, after V lost 2 bases and J lost 5 bases. Germline lookup yields CDR1 MDHEN and CDR2 SYDVKM. The CDR3 here is CASSLGGLAGGGTGELFF. As DNA, the CDR3 is TGTGCCAGCAGTTTAGGGGGACTAGCGGGAGGTGGAACCGGGGAGCTGTTTTTT. Full variable domain (rest looked up from reference TRBV28 and TRBJ2-2): DVKVTQSSRYLVKRTGEKVFLECVQDMDHENMFWYRQDPGLGLRLIYFSYDVKMKEKGDIPEGYSVSREKKERFSLILESASTNQTSMYLCASSLGGLAGGGTGELFFGEGSRLTVL.

The sample holds one count of this clone. This chain uses TRBV15 with TRBJ2-7; 7 nucleotides align to TRBD2. CDR3 length: 17 amino acids. With 0 bases clipped from V and 0 bases from J, the junction kept 8 bases outside the gene matches. The germline V gene has CDR1 LNHNV and CDR2 YYDKDF (reference sequence). CDR3 in amino acids: CATSRDQTSVSSYEQYF. CDR3 bases: TGTGCCACCAGCAGAGATCAAACTAGCGTTAGCTCCTACGAGCAGTACTTC.

V is TRBV28 and J is TRBJ2-5; 8 nucleotides agree with TRBD1. Germline V gives CDR1 MDHEN, CDR2 SYDVKM. The CDR3 sequence is 16 residues long. V was clipped by 5 bases and J by 2 bases; unmatched bases: 10. This chain's CDR3 is CASSPRPGQAQETQYF. CDR3 nucleotide sequence: TGTGCCAGCAGTCCTCGTCCGGGACAGGCTCAAGAGACCCAGTACTTC.

This clone appeared a single time. The rearrangement links TRBV28 to TRBJ1-4, with D possibly matching TRBD1 (6 bases). The CDR3 is 14 residues long. Per the germline V gene, CDR1 is MDHEN and CDR2 is SYDVKM. V lost 9 bases and J 5 bases, leaving 16 bases between the germline ends. The CDR3 spells CASQRAGANEKLFF. In DNA form, the CDR3 reads TGTGCCAGTCAACGGGCAGGGGCCAATGAAAAACTGTTTTTT.

This clone was seen a single time. The gene calls are TRBV11-3 and TRBJ2-1; TRBD2 matches 11 bases. V gave up 5 bases and J gave up 2 bases; unmatched junction bases: 5. The germline V gene encodes CDR1 SGHNT and CDR2 YENEEA. CDR3 size: 16 residues. The DNA of the CDR3 is TGTGCCAGCAGCCCCGGGACTAGCGGCACCTACAATGAGCAGTTCTTC. This translates into CASSPGTSGTYNEQFF.